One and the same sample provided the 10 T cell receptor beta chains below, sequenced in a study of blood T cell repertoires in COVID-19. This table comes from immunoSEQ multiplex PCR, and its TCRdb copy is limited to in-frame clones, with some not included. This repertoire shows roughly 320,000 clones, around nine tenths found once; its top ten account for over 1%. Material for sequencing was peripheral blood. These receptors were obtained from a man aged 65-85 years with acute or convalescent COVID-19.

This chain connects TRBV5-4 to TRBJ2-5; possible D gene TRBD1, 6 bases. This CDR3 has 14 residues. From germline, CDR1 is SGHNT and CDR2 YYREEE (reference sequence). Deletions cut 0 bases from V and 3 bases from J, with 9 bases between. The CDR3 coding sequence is TGTGCCAGCAGCTTGGTGGCAGGGGAAGAGACCCAGTACTTC. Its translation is CASSLVAGEETQYF.

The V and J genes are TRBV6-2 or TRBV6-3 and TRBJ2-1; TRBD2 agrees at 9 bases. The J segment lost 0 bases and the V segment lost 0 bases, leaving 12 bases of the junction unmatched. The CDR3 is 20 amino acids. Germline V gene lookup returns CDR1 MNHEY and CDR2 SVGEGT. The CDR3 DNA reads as TGTGCCAGCAGTTACTCGCGACGACTAGCGGAAGGCCTCTCCTACAATGAGCAGTTCTTC. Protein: CASSYSRRLAEGLSYNEQFF.

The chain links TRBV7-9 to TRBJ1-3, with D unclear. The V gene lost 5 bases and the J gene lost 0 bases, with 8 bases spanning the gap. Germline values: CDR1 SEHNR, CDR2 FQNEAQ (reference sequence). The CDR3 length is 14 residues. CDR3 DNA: TGTGCCAGCAGCCTAAGTATCTCTGGAAACACCATATATTTT. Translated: CASSLSISGNTIYF.

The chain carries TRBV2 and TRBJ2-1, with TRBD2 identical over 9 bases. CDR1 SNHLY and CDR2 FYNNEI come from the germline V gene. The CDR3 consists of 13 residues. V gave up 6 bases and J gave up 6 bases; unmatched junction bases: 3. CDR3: CASRRAGGNEQFF. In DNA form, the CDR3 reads TGTGCCAGCAGACGAGCGGGAGGCAATGAGCAGTTCTTC.

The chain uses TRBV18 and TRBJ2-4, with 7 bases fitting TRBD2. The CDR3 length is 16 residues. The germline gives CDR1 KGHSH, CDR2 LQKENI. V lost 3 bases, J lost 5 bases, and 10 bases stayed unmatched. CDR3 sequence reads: CASSPAGGTRENIQYF. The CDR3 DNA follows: TGTGCCAGCTCACCCGCCGGGGGGACGAGGGAAAACATTCAGTACTTC.

The CDR3 loop is CASSLERVGGYTF. In DNA, the CDR3 is TGTGCCAGCAGTTTGGAGAGGGTAGGTGGCTACACCTTC. This chain connects TRBV12-3 or TRBV12-4 to TRBJ1-2; no clear D gene. There are 13 residues in the CDR3. V was pared by 3 bases and J by 7 bases, with 12 bases between.

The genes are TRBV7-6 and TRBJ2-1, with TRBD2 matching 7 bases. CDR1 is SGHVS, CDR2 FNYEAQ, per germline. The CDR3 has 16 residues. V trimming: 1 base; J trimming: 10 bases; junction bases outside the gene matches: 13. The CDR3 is CASSLGRREGSAEQFF. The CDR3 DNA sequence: TGTGCCAGCAGCTTAGGGAGGAGGGAGGGGAGCGCCGAGCAGTTCTTC.

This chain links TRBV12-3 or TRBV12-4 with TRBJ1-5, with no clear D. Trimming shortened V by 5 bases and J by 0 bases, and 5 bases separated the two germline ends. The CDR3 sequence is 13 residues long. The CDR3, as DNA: TGTGCCAGCAGTCCCCGTAGCAATCAGCCCCAGCATTTT. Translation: CASSPRSNQPQHF.

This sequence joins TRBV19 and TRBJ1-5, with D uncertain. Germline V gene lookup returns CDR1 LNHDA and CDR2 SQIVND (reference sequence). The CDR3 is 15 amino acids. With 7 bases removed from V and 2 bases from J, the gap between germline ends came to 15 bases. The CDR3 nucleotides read TGTGCCAGTACGACTGTCCTCGGGGGCAATCAGCCCCAGCATTTT. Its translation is CASTTVLGGNQPQHF.

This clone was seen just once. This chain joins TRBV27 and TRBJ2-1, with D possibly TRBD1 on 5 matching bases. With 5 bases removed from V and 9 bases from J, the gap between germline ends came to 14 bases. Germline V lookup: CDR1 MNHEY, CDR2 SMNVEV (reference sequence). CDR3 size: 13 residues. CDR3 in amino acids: CASSPIRGAEQFF. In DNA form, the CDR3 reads TGTGCCAGCAGTCCCATTCGTGGGGCTGAGCAGTTCTTC.